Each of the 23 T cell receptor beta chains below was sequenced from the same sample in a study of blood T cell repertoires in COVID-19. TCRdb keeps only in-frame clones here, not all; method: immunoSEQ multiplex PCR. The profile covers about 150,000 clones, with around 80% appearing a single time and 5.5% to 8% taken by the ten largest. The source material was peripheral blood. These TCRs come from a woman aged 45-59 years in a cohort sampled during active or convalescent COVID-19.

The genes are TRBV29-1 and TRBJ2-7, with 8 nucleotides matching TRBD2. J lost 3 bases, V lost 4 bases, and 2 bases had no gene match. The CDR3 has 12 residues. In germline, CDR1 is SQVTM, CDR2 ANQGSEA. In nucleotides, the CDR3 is TGCAGCGTTGCTCGGGGGGGCTACGAGCAGTACTTC. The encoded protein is CSVARGGYEQYF.

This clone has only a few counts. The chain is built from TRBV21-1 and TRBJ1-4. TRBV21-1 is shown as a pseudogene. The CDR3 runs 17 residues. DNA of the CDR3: TGTGCCAGCAGCAAATGGGGGGGCTTGCCAACTAATGAAAAACTGTTTTTT. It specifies CASSKWGGLPTNEKLFF.

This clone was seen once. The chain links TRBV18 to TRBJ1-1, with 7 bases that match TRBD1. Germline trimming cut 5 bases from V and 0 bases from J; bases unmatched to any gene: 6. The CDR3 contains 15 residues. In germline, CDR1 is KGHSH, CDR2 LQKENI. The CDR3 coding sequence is TGTGCCAGCTCAACAGGGACAGCCCTGAACACTGAAGCTTTCTTT. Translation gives CASSTGTALNTEAFF. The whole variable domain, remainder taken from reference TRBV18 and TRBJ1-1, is NAGVMQNPRHLVRRRGQEARLRCSPMKGHSHVYWYRQLPEEGLKFMVYLQKENIIDESGMPKERFSAEFPKEGPSILRIQQVVRGDSAAYFCASSTGTALNTEAFFGQGTRLTVV.

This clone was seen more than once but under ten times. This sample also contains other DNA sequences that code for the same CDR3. CDR3 nucleotide sequence: TGCAGTGCCTCGGTCAACTATGGCTACACCTTC. Its protein is CSASVNYGYTF. This chain links TRBV20-1 with TRBJ1-2; D gene unclear. This CDR3 spans 11 amino acids. Per the germline V gene, CDR1 is DFQATT and CDR2 is SNEGSKA (reference sequence). V was shortened by 6 bases and J by 2 bases, with 7 bases between the two germline ends.

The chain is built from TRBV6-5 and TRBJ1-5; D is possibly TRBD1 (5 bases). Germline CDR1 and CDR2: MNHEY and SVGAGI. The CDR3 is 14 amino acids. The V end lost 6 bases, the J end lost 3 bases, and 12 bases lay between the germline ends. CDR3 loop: CASSLRGINQPQHF. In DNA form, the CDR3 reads TGTGCCAGCAGCTTAAGGGGAATCAATCAGCCCCAGCATTTT.

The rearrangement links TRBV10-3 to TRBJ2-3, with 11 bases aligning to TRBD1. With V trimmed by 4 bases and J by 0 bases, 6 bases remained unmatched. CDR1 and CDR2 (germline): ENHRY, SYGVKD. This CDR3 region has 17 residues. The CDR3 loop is CAISGRGQGESTDTQYF. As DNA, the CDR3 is TGTGCCATCAGTGGCCGGGGACAGGGGGAAAGCACAGATACGCAGTATTTT.

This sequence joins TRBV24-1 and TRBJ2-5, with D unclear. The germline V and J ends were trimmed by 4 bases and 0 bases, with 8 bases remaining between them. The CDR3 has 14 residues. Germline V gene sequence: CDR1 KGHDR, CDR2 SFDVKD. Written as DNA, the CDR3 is TGTGCCACCAGTGACAGACTCCACCAAGAGACCCAGTACTTC. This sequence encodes CATSDRLHQETQYF.

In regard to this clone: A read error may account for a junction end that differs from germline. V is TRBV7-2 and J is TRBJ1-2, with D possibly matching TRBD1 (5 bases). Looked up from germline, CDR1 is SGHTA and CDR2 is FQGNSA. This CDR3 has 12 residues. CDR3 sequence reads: CASSLMLGVRDF. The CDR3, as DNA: TGTGCCAGCAGCTTAATGCTTGGCGTCAGGGACTTC.

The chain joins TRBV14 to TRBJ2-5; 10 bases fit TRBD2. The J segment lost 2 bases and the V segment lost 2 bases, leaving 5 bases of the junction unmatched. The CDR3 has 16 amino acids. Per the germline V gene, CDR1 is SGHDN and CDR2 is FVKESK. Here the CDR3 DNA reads TGTGCCAGCAGCCAACTAGCGGGGGTTGGGCAAGAGACCCAGTACTTC. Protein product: CASSQLAGVGQETQYF.

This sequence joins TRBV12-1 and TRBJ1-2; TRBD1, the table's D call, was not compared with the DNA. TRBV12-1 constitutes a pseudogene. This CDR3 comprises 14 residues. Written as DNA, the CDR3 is TGTGCCAGCAGTTCGACAGGCGAAAACTATGGCTACACCTTC. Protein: CASSSTGENYGYTF.

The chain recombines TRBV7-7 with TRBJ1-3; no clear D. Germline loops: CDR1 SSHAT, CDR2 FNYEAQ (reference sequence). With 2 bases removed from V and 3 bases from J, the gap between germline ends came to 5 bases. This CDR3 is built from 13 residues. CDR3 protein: CASSLLGGNTIYF. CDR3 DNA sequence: TGTGCCAGCAGCTTACTAGGTGGAAACACCATATATTTT.

The CDR3: CASSWGTGVSYNEQFF. DNA of the CDR3: TGTGCCAGCAGCTGGGGGACGGGGGTCTCCTACAATGAGCAGTTCTTC. The chain recombines TRBV5-6 with TRBJ2-1; D perhaps matches TRBD2 (6 bases). The CDR3 totals 16 residues. Germline V gene sequence: CDR1 SGHDT, CDR2 YYEEEE. Trimming cost V 3 bases and J 0 bases, with 13 bases left between them.

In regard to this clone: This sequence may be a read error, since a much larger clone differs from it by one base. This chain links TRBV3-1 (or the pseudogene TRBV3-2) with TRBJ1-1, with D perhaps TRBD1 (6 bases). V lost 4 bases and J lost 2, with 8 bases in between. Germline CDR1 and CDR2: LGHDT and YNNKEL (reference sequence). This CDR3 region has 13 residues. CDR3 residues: CASSRTVNTEAFF. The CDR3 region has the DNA TGTGCCAGCAGCCGGACAGTTAACACTGAAGCTTTCTTT.

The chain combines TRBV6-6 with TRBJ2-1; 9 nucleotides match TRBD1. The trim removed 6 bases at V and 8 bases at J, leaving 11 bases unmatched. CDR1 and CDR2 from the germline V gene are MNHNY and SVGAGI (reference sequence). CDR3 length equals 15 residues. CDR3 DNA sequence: TGTGCCAGCAGATACCAAGGACAGGGGCTGTATGAGCAGTTCTTC. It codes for CASRYQGQGLYEQFF.

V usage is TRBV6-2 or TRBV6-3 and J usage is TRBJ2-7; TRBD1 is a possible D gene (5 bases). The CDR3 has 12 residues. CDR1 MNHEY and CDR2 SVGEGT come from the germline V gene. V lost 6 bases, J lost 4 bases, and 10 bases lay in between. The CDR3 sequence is CASSDRGYEQYF. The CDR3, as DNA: TGTGCCAGCAGCGATAGGGGTTACGAGCAGTACTTC.

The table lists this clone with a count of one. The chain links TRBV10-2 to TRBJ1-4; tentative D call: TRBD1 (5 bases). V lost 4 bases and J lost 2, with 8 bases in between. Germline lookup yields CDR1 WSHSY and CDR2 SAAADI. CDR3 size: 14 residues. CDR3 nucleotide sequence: TGCGCCAGCAGTGCGACAGCTACTAATGAAAAACTGTTTTTT. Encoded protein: CASSATATNEKLFF.

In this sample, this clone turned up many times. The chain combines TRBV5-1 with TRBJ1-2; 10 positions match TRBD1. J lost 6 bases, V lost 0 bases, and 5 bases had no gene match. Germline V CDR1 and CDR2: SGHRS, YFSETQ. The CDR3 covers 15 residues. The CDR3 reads CASSLADRGVDGYTF. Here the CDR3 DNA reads TGCGCCAGCAGCTTGGCGGACAGGGGGGTCGATGGCTACACCTTC.

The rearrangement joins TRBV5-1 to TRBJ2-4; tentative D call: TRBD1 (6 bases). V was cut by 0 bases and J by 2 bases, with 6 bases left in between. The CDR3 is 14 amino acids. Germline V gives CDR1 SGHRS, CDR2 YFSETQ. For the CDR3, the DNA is TGCGCCAGCAGCTTGGGGGGGCCCAAAAACATTCAGTACTTC. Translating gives CASSLGGPKNIQYF.

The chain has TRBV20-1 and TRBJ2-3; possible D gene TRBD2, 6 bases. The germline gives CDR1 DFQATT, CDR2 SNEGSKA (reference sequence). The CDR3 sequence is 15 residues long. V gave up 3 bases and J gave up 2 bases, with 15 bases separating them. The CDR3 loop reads CSASGRGSTTDTQYF. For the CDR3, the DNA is TGCAGTGCTAGTGGGCGGGGCTCGACCACAGATACGCAGTATTTT.

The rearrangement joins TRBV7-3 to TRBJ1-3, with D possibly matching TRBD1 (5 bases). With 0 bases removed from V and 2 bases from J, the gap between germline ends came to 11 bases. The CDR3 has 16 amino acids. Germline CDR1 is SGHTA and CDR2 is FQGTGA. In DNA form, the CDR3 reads TGTGCCAGCAGCTTAACGTCGGCAGGGACTGGAAACACCATATATTTT. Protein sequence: CASSLTSAGTGNTIYF.

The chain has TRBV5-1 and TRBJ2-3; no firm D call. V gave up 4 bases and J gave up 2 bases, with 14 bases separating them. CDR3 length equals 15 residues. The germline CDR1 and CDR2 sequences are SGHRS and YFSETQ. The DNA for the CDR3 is TGCGCCAGCAGCAGCTCTAGTCCACCCACAGATACGCAGTATTTT. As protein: CASSSSSPPTDTQYF. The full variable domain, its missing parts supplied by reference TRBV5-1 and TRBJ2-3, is KAGVTQTPRYLIKTRGQQVTLSCSPISGHRSVSWYQQTPGQGLQFLFEYFSETQRNKGNFPGRFSGRQFSNSRSEMNVSTLELGDSALYLCASSSSSPPTDTQYFGPGTRLTVL.

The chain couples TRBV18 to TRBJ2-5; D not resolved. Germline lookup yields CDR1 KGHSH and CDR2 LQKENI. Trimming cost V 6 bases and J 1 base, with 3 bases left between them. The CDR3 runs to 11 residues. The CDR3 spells CASSRQETQYF. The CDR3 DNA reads TGTGCCAGCTCCCGCCAAGAGACCCAGTACTTC.

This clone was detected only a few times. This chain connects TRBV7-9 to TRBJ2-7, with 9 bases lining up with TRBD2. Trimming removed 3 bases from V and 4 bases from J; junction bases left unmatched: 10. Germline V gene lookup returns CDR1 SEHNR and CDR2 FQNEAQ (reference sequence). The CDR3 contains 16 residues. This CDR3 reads CASSFLSSGDLYEQYF. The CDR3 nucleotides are TGTGCCAGCAGCTTCCTGTCTAGCGGGGACCTTTACGAGCAGTACTTC.